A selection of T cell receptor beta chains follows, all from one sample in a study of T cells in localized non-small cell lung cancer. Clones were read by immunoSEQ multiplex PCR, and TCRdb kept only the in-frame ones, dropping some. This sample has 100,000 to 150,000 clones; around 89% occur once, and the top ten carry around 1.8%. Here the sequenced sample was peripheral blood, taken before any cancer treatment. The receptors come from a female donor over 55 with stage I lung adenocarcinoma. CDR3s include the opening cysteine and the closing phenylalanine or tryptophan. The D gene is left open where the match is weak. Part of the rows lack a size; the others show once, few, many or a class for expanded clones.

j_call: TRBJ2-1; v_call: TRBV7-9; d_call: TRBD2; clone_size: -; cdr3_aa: CASSLPHRLAGINNEQFF; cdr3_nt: TGTGCCAGCAGCTTACCCCACCGGCTAGCGGGAATTAACAATGAGCAGTTCTTC
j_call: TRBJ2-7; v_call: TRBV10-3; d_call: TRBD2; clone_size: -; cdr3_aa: CAISESAGGPSYEQYF; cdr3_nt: TGTGCCATCAGTGAGTCGGCGGGAGGACCCTCCTACGAGCAGTACTTC
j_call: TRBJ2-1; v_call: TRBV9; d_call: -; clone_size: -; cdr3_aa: CASSPRSQGGYNEQFF; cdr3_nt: TGTGCCAGCAGCCCCCGTTCGCAGGGGGGATACAATGAGCAGTTCTTC
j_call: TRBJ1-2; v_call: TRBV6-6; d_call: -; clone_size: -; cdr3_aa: CASMISGVGGGYTF; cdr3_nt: TGTGCCAGCATGATCTCTGGGGTGGGAGGTGGCTACACCTTC
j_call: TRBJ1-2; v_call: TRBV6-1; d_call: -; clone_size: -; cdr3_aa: CASSISGGGSYTF; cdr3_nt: TGTGCCAGCAGTATTTCTGGGGGCGGGAGCTACACCTTC
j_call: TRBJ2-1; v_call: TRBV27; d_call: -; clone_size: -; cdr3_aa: CASSPYLAAVTYNEQFF; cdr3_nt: TGTGCCAGCAGCCCCTATCTAGCAGCCGTTACCTACAATGAGCAGTTCTTC
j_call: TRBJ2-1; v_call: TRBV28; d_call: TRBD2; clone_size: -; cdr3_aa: CASSTRTSGRASSYNEQFF; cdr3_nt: TGTGCCAGCAGTACCCGGACTAGCGGGAGGGCTAGCTCCTACAATGAGCAGTTCTTC
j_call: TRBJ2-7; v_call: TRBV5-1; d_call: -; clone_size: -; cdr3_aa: CASSFTGTYEQYF; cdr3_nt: TGCGCCAGCAGCTTCACCGGGACCTACGAGCAGTACTTC
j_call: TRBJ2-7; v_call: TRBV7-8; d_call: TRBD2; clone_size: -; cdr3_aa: CASSLGGTSGRGGYF; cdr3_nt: TGTGCCAGCAGCTTAGGCGGGACTAGCGGGAGGGGAGGGTACTTC
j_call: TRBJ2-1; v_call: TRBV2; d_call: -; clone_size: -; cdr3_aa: CASSEGRNNEQFF; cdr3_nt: TGTGCCAGCAGTGAAGGACGAAACAATGAGCAGTTCTTC
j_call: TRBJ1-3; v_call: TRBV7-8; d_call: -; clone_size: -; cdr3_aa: CASSLRIQGGTGNTIYF; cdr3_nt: TGTGCCAGCAGCTTAAGAATACAGGGAGGAACTGGAAACACCATATATTTT
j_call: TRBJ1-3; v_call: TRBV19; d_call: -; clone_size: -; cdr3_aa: CASSRTAISGNTIYF; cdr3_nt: TGTGCCAGTAGCCGGACGGCGATCTCTGGAAACACCATATATTTT
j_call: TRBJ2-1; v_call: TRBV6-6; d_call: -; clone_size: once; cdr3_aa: CASSSGYNEQFF; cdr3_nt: TGTGCCAGCAGCTCGGGGTACAATGAGCAGTTCTTC
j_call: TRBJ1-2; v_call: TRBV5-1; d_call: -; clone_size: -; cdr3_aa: CASSPPQGYGYTF; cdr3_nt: TGCGCCAGCAGCCCACCCCAGGGGTATGGCTACACCTTC
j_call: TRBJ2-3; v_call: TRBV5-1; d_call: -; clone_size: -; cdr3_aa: CASSALAVSTDTQYF; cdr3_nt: TGCGCCAGCAGCGCTTTAGCGGTGAGCACAGATACGCAGTATTTT
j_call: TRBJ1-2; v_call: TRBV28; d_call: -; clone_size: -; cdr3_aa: CASSRQAYGYTF; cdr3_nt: TGTGCCAGCAGTCGACAGGCCTATGGCTACACCTTC
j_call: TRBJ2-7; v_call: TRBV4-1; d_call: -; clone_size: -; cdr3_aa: CASSQDTVEREQYF; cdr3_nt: TGCGCCAGCAGCCAAGATACGGTGGAGCGCGAGCAGTACTTC
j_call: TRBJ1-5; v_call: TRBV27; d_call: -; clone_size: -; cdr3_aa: CASSSRPWGQPQHF; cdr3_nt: TGTGCCAGCAGTTCCCGACCGTGGGGTCAGCCCCAGCATTTT
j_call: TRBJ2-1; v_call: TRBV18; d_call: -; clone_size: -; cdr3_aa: CASSPSAGPRFYEQFF; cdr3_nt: TGTGCCAGCTCACCCTCCGCAGGGCCGCGGTTCTATGAGCAGTTCTTC
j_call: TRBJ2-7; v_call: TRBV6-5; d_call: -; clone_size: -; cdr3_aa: CASSYGGLGGTYEQYF; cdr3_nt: TGTGCCAGCAGTTACGGTGGTTTAGGAGGTACCTACGAGCAGTACTTC
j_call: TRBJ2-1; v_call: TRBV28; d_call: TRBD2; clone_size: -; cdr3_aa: CASSQRLAAYNEQFF; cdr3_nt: TGTGCCAGCAGTCAAAGACTAGCGGCCTACAATGAGCAGTTCTTC
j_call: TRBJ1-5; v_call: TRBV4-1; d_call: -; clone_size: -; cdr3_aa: CASSQEGLILDQPQHF; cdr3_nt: TGCGCCAGCAGCCAAGAGGGGCTCATCTTGGATCAGCCCCAGCATTTT
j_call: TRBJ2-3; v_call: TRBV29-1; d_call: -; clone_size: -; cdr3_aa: CSVDAGTDTQYF; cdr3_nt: TGCAGCGTTGACGCAGGCACAGATACGCAGTATTTT
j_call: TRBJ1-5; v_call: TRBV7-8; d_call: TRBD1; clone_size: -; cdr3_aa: CASSPLTGLGQPQHF; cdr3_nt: TGTGCCAGCAGCCCTCTGACAGGGTTAGGACAGCCCCAGCATTTT
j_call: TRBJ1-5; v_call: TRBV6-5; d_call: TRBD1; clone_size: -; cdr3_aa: CASSLDRDGQPQHF; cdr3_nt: TGTGCCAGCAGCCTGGACAGGGACGGTCAGCCCCAGCATTTT
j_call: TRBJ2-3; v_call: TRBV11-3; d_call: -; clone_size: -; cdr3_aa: CASSSHLAPDTQYF; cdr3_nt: TGTGCCAGCAGCTCCCATCTAGCGCCAGATACGCAGTATTTT
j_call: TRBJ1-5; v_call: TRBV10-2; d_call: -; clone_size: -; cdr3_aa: CASSESRGFAQPQHF; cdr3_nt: TGCGCCAGCAGTGAGTCGCGAGGGTTCGCTCAGCCCCAGCATTTT
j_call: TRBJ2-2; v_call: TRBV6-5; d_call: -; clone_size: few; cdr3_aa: CASRRDLGELFF; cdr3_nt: TGTGCCAGCAGGCGTGACCTCGGGGAGCTGTTTTTT
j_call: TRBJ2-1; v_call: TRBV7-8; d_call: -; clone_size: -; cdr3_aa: CASSATLAANEQFF; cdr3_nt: TGTGCCAGCAGCGCCACTCTGGCGGCGAATGAGCAGTTCTTC
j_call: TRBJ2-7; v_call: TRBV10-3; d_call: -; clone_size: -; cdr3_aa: CAPRSVPQAGNYEQYF; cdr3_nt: TGTGCCCCTAGAAGTGTGCCACAGGCTGGAAATTACGAGCAGTACTTC
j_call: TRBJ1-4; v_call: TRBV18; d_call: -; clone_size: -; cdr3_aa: CASSPRSQGIATNEKLFF; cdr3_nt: TGTGCCAGCTCACCACGGTCCCAGGGAATCGCAACTAATGAAAAACTGTTTTTT
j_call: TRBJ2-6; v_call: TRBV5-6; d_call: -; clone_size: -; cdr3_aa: CASSPLGHGNSGANVLTF; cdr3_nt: TGTGCCAGCAGCCCCTTGGGACACGGTAATTCTGGGGCCAACGTCCTGACTTTC